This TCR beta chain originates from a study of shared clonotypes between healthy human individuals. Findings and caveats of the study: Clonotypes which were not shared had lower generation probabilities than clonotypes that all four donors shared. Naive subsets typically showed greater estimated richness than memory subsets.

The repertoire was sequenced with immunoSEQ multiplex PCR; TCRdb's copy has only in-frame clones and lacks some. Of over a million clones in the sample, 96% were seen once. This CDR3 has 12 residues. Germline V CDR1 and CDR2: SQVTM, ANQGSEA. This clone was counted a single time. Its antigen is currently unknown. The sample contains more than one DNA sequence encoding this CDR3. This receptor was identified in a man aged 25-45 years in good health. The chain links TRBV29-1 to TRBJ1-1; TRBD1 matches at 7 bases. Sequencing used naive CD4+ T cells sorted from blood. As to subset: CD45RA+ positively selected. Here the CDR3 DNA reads TGCAGTGCCGGACAGGTGAACACTGAAGCTTTCTTT. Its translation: CSAGQVNTEAFF.